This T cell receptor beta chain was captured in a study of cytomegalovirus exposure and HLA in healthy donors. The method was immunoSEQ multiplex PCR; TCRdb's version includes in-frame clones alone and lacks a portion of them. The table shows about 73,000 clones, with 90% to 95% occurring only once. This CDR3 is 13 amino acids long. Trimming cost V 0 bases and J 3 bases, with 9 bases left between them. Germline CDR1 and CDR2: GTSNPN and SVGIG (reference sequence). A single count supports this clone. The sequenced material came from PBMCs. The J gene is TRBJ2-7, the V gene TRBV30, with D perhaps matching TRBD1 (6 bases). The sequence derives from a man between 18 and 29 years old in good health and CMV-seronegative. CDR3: CAWSVQGYYEQYF. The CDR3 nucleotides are TGTGCCTGGAGTGTACAGGGATACTACGAGCAGTACTTC. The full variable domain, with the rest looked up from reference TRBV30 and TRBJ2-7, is SQTIHQWPATLVQPVGSPLSLECTVEGTSNPNLYWYRQAAGRGLQLLFYSVGIGQISSEVPQNLSASRPQDRQFILSSKKLLLSDSGFYLCAWSVQGYYEQYFGPGTRLTVT.